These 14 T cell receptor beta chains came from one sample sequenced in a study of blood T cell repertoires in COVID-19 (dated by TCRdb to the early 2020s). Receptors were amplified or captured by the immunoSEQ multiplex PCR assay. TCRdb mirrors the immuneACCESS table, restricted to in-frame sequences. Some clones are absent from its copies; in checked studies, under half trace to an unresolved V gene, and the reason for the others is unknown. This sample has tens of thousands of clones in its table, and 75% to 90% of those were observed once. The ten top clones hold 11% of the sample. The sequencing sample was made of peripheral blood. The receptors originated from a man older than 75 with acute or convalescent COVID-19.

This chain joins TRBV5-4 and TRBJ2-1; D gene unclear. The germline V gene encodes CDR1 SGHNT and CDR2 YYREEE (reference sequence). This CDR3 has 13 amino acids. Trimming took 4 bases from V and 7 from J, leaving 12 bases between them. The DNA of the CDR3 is TGTGCCAGCAGCGGTAGATTAGTGAATGAGCAGTTCTTC. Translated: CASSGRLVNEQFF.

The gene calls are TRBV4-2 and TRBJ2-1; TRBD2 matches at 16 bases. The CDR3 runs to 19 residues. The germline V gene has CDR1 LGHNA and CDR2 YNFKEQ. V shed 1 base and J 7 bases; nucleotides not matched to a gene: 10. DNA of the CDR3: TGTGCCAGCAGCCAAGCCCAAAAACCGGGACTAGCGGGGGGGAATGAGCAGTTCTTC. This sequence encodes CASSQAQKPGLAGGNEQFF.

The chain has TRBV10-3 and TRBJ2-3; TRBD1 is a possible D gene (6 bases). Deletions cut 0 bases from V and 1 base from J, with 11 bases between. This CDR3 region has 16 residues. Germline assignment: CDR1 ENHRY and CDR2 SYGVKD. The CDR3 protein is CAISESGGVGTDTQYF. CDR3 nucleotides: TGTGCCATCAGTGAGTCAGGGGGAGTTGGCACAGATACGCAGTATTTT.

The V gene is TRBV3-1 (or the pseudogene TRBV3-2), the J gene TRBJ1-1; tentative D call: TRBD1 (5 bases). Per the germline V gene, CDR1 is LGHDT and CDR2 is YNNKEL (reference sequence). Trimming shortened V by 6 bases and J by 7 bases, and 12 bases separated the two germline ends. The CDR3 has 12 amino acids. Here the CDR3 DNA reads TGTGCCAGCAGACCCACAGGAGATGAAGCTTTCTTT. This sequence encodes CASRPTGDEAFF.

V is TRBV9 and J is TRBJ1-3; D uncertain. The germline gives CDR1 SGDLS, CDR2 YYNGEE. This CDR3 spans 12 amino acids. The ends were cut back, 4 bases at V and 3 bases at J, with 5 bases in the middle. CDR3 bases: TGTGCCAGCAGCCCCCTTGGAAACACCATATATTTT. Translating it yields CASSPLGNTIYF.

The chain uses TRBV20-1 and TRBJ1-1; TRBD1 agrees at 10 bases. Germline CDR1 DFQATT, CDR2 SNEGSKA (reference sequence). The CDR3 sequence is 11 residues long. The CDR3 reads CRPGQGPEAFF. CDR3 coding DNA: TGCAGGCCGGGACAGGGGCCTGAAGCTTTCTTT.

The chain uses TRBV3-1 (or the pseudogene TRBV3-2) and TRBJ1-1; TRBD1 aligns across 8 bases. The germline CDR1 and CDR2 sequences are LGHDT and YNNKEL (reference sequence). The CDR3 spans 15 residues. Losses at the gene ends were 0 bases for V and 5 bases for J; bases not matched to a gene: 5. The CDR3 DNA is TGTGCCAGCAGCCAAGATACAGGGGGAGGAACTGAAGCTTTCTTT. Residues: CASSQDTGGGTEAFF.

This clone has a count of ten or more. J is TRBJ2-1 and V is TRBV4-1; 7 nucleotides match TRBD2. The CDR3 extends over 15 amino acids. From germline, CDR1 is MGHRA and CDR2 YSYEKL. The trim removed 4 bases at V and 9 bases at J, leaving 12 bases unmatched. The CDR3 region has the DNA TGCGCCAGCAGCCTCAAATTTGCGGGAGTCAGTGAGCAGTTCTTC. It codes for CASSLKFAGVSEQFF.

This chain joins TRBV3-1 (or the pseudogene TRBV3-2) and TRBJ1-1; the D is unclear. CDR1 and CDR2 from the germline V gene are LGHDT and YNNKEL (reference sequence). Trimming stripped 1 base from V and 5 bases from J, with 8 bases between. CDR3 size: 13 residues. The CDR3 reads CASSQVPGTEAFF. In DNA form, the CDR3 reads TGTGCCAGCAGCCAAGTTCCGGGGACTGAAGCTTTCTTT.

The CDR3 loop is CASSYTGSGNQPQHF. The CDR3 coding sequence is TGTGCCAGCAGCTACACAGGGTCTGGTAATCAGCCCCAGCATTTT. The chain is built from TRBV11-2 and TRBJ1-5, with D tentatively TRBD1 (6 bases). CDR1 is SGHAT and CDR2 is FQNNGV in the germline V gene. V gave up 4 bases and J gave up 4 bases, with 14 bases separating them. CDR3 length: 15 residues.

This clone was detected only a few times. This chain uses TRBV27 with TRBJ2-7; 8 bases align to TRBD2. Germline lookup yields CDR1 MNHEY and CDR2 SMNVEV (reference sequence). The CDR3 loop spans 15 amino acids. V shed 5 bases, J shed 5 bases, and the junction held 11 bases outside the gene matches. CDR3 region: CASSQFGTRPDEQYF. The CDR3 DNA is TGTGCCAGCAGTCAATTCGGGACTAGGCCCGACGAGCAGTACTTC.

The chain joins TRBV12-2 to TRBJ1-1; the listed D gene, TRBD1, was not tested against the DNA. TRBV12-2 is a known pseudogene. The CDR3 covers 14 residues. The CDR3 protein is CASRLGRDSTEAFF. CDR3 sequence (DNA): TGTGCAAGTCGCTTAGGCCGGGACAGCACTGAAGCTTTCTTT.

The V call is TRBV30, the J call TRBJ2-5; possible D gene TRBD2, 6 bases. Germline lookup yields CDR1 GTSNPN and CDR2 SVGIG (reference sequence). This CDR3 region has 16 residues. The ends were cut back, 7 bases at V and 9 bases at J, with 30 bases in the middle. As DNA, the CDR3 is TGTGCCTTCCGGACGGGAGTATTGACACAAGAGAAGGCCCAGTACTTC. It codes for CAFRTGVLTQEKAQYF.

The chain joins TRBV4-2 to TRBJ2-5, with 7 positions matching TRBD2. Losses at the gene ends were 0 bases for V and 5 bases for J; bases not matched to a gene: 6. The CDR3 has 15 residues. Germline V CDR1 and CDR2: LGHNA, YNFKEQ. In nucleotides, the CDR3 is TGTGCCAGCAGCCAAGATTGGGAGGGGCCTGAGACCCAGTACTTC. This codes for CASSQDWEGPETQYF.